The 7 T cell receptor beta chains below were found in one sample sequenced in a study of graft-versus-host responses after intestinal transplantation. Generated by immunoSEQ multiplex PCR, the TCRdb table keeps only in-frame clones and is missing some. The repertoire consists of approximately 50,000 clones, with about 90% occurring once and the leading ten covering less than 2%. This sample comprised PBMCs, obtained 26 days after transplant. The receptors originated from a human patient who received an intestinal transplant, so some T cells may come from the graft donor.

The sample holds one count of this clone. The chain recombines TRBV15 with TRBJ1-5; D unclear. The V end lost 0 bases, the J end lost 6 bases, and 12 bases lay between the germline ends. This CDR3 has 15 residues. The germline V gene has CDR1 LNHNV and CDR2 YYDKDF (reference sequence). As DNA, the CDR3 is TGTGCCACCAGCAGAGATCTAAGCTCGGGTCAGCCCCAGCATTTT. It specifies CATSRDLSSGQPQHF.

This chain joins TRBV28 and TRBJ2-3; D remains ambiguous. The CDR3 extends over 15 amino acids. From germline, CDR1 is MDHEN and CDR2 SYDVKM. Deletions cut 3 bases from V and 2 bases from J, with 12 bases between. The CDR3 DNA follows: TGTGCCAGCAGTTTGGCGGCCTGGCACACAGATACGCAGTATTTT. Protein sequence: CASSLAAWHTDTQYF.

V is TRBV19 and J is TRBJ2-7, with TRBD1 matching 8 bases. Germline trimming cut 4 bases from V and 4 bases from J; bases unmatched to any gene: 9. This CDR3 contains 15 residues. In germline, CDR1 is LNHDA, CDR2 SQIVND (reference sequence). The CDR3 coding sequence is TGTGCCAGTAGTACGTTACAGGGGGTACCTTACGAGCAGTACTTC. Its protein product is CASSTLQGVPYEQYF.

This clone appeared a single time. V gene TRBV13 combines with J gene TRBJ1-6; 8 nucleotides align to TRBD1. This CDR3 has 14 amino acids. Germline V gene data show CDR1 as PRHDT and CDR2 as FYEKMQ (reference sequence). Losses at the gene ends were 5 bases for V and 9 bases for J; bases not matched to a gene: 6. The CDR3 sequence: CASSPGQAGSPLHF. CDR3 coding DNA: TGTGCCAGCAGCCCGGGACAGGCGGGTTCACCCCTCCACTTT.

CDR3 in amino acids: CSAGWTGGEETQYF. The CDR3 DNA is TGCAGCGCCGGGTGGACAGGGGGCGAAGAGACCCAGTACTTC. The chain is built from TRBV29-1 and TRBJ2-5; TRBD1 aligns across 11 bases. The CDR3 has 14 amino acids. The junction had 7 bases not matched to a gene; V was cut back by 7 bases and J by 3 bases. CDR1 SQVTM and CDR2 ANQGSEA come from the germline V gene.

V usage is TRBV6-4 and J usage is TRBJ1-2, with a possible D match to TRBD1 (5 bases). The CDR3 has 13 amino acids. CDR1 MRHNA and CDR2 SNTAGT come from the germline V gene. Trimming shortened V by 0 bases and J by 7 bases, and 9 bases separated the two germline ends. As DNA, the CDR3 is TGTGCCAGCAGTGACTCGAACGGGGGTGGCTACACCTTC. The encoded protein is CASSDSNGGGYTF.

V gene TRBV10-3 combines with J gene TRBJ2-5, with 9 bases lining up with TRBD2. The CDR3 length is 19 residues. Germline CDR1 reads ENHRY; CDR2 reads SYGVKD. The V and J ends lost 3 bases and 5 bases, in that order; junction bases with no gene match: 19. The CDR3: CAISEVWLAGGTAGETQYF. DNA of the CDR3: TGTGCCATCAGTGAAGTGTGGCTCGCGGGGGGGACTGCTGGTGAGACCCAGTACTTC.